This T cell receptor (beta chain) was retrieved from a study of blood T cell repertoires in COVID-19. In the source study's methods: Nucleated cell counts were estimated from reference gene primer amplification. The assay was immunoSEQ multiplex PCR, and TCRdb's table has in-frame clones only and misses some. V, J and clone size are taken as reported in that table, and D and trimming were inferred from the DNA itself. Counted here are about 220,000 clones, less than 90% occurring once; the ten biggest clones make up roughly 6.2%. Germline V CDR1 and CDR2: KGHSH, LQKENI. CDR3 length equals 16 residues. V was trimmed by 2 bases and J by 1 base, leaving 14 bases between them.

This sequence was found in a woman aged 35 to 49 who had recovered from COVID-19. Sequencing was performed on PBMCs or T cells enriched from blood (not recorded which). V gene TRBV18 combines with J gene TRBJ1-1; a possible D gene is TRBD1 (6 bases). The CDR3 protein is CASSPGVNRANTEAFF. DNA for the CDR3: TGTGCCAGCTCACCAGGAGTTAACAGGGCGAACACTGAAGCTTTCTTT.